The 22 T cell receptor beta chains in this list originate from one sample, sequenced in a study of Ad26.COV2.S vaccination and SARS-CoV-2 variants. The treatment: over 15 received Ad26.COV2.S at low or high dose, single or two shots; roughly five received placebo; per-sample allocation not given. It was on day 63 after the first vaccine or placebo injection that samples were taken. TCRdb's table, derived via immunoSEQ multiplex PCR, lists solely in-frame clones and lacks some. This table has around 310,000 clones, almost 90% appearing once. The sequencing used peripheral blood, collected in a trial of Ad26.COV2.S vaccine versus placebo. The source is a person aged 18 to 59 who received the Ad26.COV2.S COVID-19 vaccine or a placebo.

V gene TRBV7-9 combines with J gene TRBJ1-3, with 9 bases aligning to TRBD1. V lost 10 bases, J lost 8 bases, and 9 bases stayed unmatched. This CDR3 is built from 13 residues. Germline V gives CDR1 SEHNR, CDR2 FQNEAQ (reference sequence). CDR3 coding DNA: TGTGCCACCTCGGGACAGGGCCTTGACACCATATATTTT. It is translated as CATSGQGLDTIYF.

This clone was recorded a few times. The chain has TRBV6-5 and TRBJ2-2; 7 positions agree with TRBD1. Germline lookup yields CDR1 MNHEY and CDR2 SVGAGI. V shed 9 bases and J 3 bases; nucleotides not matched to a gene: 10. The CDR3 is made up of 15 amino acids. This CDR3 is CASGTDLIYTGELFF. The DNA of the CDR3 is TGTGCCAGTGGGACAGACCTGATATACACCGGGGAGCTGTTTTTT.

The chain uses TRBV19 and TRBJ1-1; D is unclear. Germline V lookup: CDR1 LNHDA, CDR2 SQIVND (reference sequence). The CDR3 spans 14 residues. V was trimmed by 3 bases and J by 5 bases, leaving 13 bases between them. Here the CDR3 reads CASSMAGRWTEAFF. CDR3 nucleotides: TGTGCCAGTAGTATGGCAGGCCGGTGGACTGAAGCTTTCTTT.

The rearrangement links TRBV6-2 or TRBV6-3 to TRBJ1-5, with 8 bases lining up with TRBD1. V shed 5 bases, J shed 7 bases, and the junction held 7 bases outside the gene matches. This CDR3 is built from 14 residues. Germline lookup yields CDR1 MNHEY and CDR2 SVGEGT. This chain's CDR3 is CASSGQGSIQPQHF. The CDR3 DNA reads as TGTGCCAGCAGTGGACAGGGCTCCATCCAGCCCCAGCATTTT.

This clone appeared a single time. This chain links TRBV3-1 (or the pseudogene TRBV3-2) with TRBJ1-1; maybe TRBD1 (5 bases). The V end was cut by 2 bases, the J end by 1 base, with 11 bases between. Germline loops: CDR1 LGHDT, CDR2 YNNKEL (reference sequence). CDR3 size: 15 residues. The CDR3 nucleotides are TGTGCCAGCAGCCAACTAATGGGGGAGAACACTGAAGCTTTCTTT. Protein sequence: CASSQLMGENTEAFF.

As concerns this clone: Additional DNA sequences in this sample encode the identical CDR3. The rearrangement uses TRBV5-1 and TRBJ2-5, with D uncertain. Germline CDR1 is SGHRS and CDR2 is YFSETQ. V was trimmed by 2 bases and J by 4 bases, leaving 3 bases between them. CDR3 length: 11 amino acids. The CDR3 DNA follows: TGCGCCAGCAGCTTTTCAGAGACCCAGTACTTC. Translation: CASSFSETQYF. Using reference TRBV5-1 and TRBJ2-5 for the parts outside the CDR3, the full variable domain is KAGVTQTPRYLIKTRGQQVTLSCSPISGHRSVSWYQQTPGQGLQFLFEYFSETQRNKGNFPGRFSGRQFSNSRSEMNVSTLELGDSALYLCASSFSETQYFGPGTRLLVL.

V is TRBV9 and J is TRBJ2-3; 13 nucleotides agree with TRBD2. The ends lost 4 bases at V and 6 bases at J; junction bases unmatched: 5. This CDR3 is 15 amino acids long. Germline V lookup: CDR1 SGDLS, CDR2 YYNGEE. This CDR3 reads CASSILAGGTDTQYF. In nucleotides, the CDR3 is TGTGCCAGCAGCATACTAGCGGGAGGGACGGATACGCAGTATTTT. Variable domain in full (rest from reference TRBV9 and TRBJ2-3): DSGVTQTPKHLITATGQRVTLRCSPRSGDLSVYWYQQSLDQGLQFLIQYYNGEERAKGNILERFSAQQFPDLHSELNLSSLELGDSALYFCASSILAGGTDTQYFGPGTRLTVL.

In this sample, this clone turned up a few times. This rearrangement joins TRBV4-1 to TRBJ2-1, with 7 nucleotides matching TRBD2. The V gene end was trimmed by 0 bases and the J gene end by 10 bases; junction bases not matched to a gene: 12. CDR3 size: 16 residues. The germline CDR1 and CDR2 sequences are MGHRA and YSYEKL. The CDR3, as DNA: TGCGCCAGCAGCCAAGATATCACCGGGAGGATACAAGAGCAGTTCTTC. Its protein is CASSQDITGRIQEQFF.

This clone appeared a single time. This chain links TRBV5-1 with TRBJ2-7; D unresolved. The V end lost 2 bases, the J end lost 1 base, and 7 bases lay between the germline ends. Germline loops: CDR1 SGHRS, CDR2 YFSETQ. This CDR3 region has 13 residues. The CDR3 region has the DNA TGCGCCAGCAGCTTTGGGTCTTCCTACGAGCAGTACTTC. Its translation is CASSFGSSYEQYF. The whole variable domain, filled in from reference TRBV5-1 and TRBJ2-7, reads KAGVTQTPRYLIKTRGQQVTLSCSPISGHRSVSWYQQTPGQGLQFLFEYFSETQRNKGNFPGRFSGRQFSNSRSEMNVSTLELGDSALYLCASSFGSSYEQYFGPGTRLTVT.

There are a few counts of this clone. The chain joins TRBV29-1 to TRBJ1-1; TRBD1 might be the D (5 bases). CDR1 and CDR2 from the germline V gene are SQVTM and ANQGSEA. The V and J ends lost 7 bases and 5 bases respectively, with 20 bases between them. This CDR3 contains 14 residues. CDR3 in amino acids: CSGVGQTVTTEAFF. The CDR3 region has the DNA TGCAGCGGCGTTGGGCAGACAGTTACTACTGAAGCTTTCTTT.

This chain links TRBV18 with TRBJ2-1; 8 bases are a match to TRBD2. V was clipped by 6 bases and J by 3 bases; unmatched bases: 4. The CDR3 runs to 14 residues. CDR1 and CDR2 (germline): KGHSH, LQKENI. As DNA, the CDR3 is TGTGCCAGCTCTCCCGGGACTAGCTACAATGAGCAGTTCTTC. Residues: CASSPGTSYNEQFF. Using reference TRBV18 and TRBJ2-1 for the parts outside the CDR3, the full variable domain is NAGVMQNPRHLVRRRGQEARLRCSPMKGHSHVYWYRQLPEEGLKFMVYLQKENIIDESGMPKERFSAEFPKEGPSILRIQQVVRGDSAAYFCASSPGTSYNEQFFGPGTRLTVL.

This chain uses TRBV13 with TRBJ2-7; TRBD2 matches at 9 bases. CDR1 is PRHDT, CDR2 FYEKMQ, per germline (reference sequence). This CDR3 has 15 residues. V trimming: 3 bases; J trimming: 0 bases; junction bases outside the gene matches: 3. The CDR3 protein is CASSFSGGPSYEQYF. The DNA for the CDR3 is TGTGCCAGCAGCTTCAGCGGGGGGCCCTCCTACGAGCAGTACTTC.

Comment on this clone: Relative to the germline gene, one junction end is altered; a read error may explain this. The genes are TRBV4-1 and TRBJ1-4, with a weak D call TRBD1 (5 bases). This CDR3 is built from 18 residues. Germline V gives CDR1 MGHRA, CDR2 YSYEKL. Written as DNA, the CDR3 is TGCGCGAGCAGCCAAGAGGTCACTGGTATGGGAGGGGATGAAAAACTGTTTTTT. The encoded protein is CASSQEVTGMGGDEKLFF.

This clone was found once. The genes are TRBV7-9 and TRBJ1-1, with a tentative D call TRBD1 (5 bases). Trimming removed 5 bases from V and 1 base from J, with 11 bases in between. The CDR3 extends over 14 amino acids. Germline V CDR1 and CDR2: SEHNR, FQNEAQ (reference sequence). CDR3 loop: CASSNQGSNTEAFF. The CDR3 nucleotides read TGTGCCAGCAGCAACCAGGGCTCGAACACTGAAGCTTTCTTT.

V usage is TRBV9 and J usage is TRBJ2-7, with TRBD2 matching 7 bases. Trimming cost V 0 bases and J 3 bases; bases outside gene matches: 6. CDR3 length: 15 residues. Per the germline V gene, CDR1 is SGDLS and CDR2 is YYNGEE. DNA for the CDR3: TGTGCCAGCAGCGTAGACGGGGGGAGGAACTACGAGCAGTACTTC. This encodes CASSVDGGRNYEQYF.

The CDR3 DNA reads TGTGCCAGCAGCCCAACCGCGGGACTAGCGGGCTTCTACGAGCAGTACTTC. Translating it yields CASSPTAGLAGFYEQYF. V gene TRBV5-4 combines with J gene TRBJ2-7; 12 positions agree with TRBD2. Losses at the gene ends were 4 bases for V and 3 bases for J; bases not matched to a gene: 11. Germline V CDR1 and CDR2: SGHNT, YYREEE (reference sequence). The CDR3 is made up of 17 amino acids.

This chain links TRBV11-2 with TRBJ2-2, with D possibly matching TRBD2 (6 bases). Germline-derived CDR1 and CDR2 are SGHAT and FQNNGV. Trimming cost V 4 bases and J 4 bases, with 19 bases left between them. The CDR3 sequence is 17 residues long. The CDR3 bases are TGTGCCAGCAGCTATAGGCCTGTGGGGGGAGTCACCGGGGAGCTGTTTTTT. It specifies CASSYRPVGGVTGELFF.

The rearrangement uses TRBV28 and TRBJ1-2; D is uncertain. The germline gives CDR1 MDHEN, CDR2 SYDVKM. V lost 6 bases and J 6 bases, leaving 17 bases between the germline ends. The CDR3 totals 14 residues. The CDR3 nucleotides read TGTGCCAGCAGGCCCCGTCCGACTTGGGATGGCTACACCTTC. It yields the protein CASRPRPTWDGYTF.

V gene TRBV7-9 combines with J gene TRBJ1-6, with D possibly being TRBD1 (5 bases). Germline V lookup: CDR1 SEHNR, CDR2 FQNEAQ (reference sequence). Trimming took off 5 bases at V and 7 bases at J, with 9 bases between the two ends. CDR3 length: 13 amino acids. CDR3 nucleotides: TGTGCCAGCAGCCGGGACCTCAATTCACCCCTCCACTTT. This gives the protein CASSRDLNSPLHF.

V and J are TRBV24-1 and TRBJ2-5, with 11 bases lining up with TRBD2. The ends lost 4 bases at V and 2 bases at J; junction bases unmatched: 5. Germline CDR1 and CDR2: KGHDR and SFDVKD. The CDR3 extends over 16 amino acids. The CDR3 sequence is CATSDTGTSGQETQYF. CDR3 bases: TGTGCCACCAGTGACACTGGGACTAGCGGACAAGAGACCCAGTACTTC.

The CDR3 sequence: CASSPVLAVETQYF. In nucleotides, the CDR3 is TGTGCCAGCAGCCCGGTCCTAGCTGTAGAGACCCAGTACTTC. The V gene is TRBV7-7, the J gene TRBJ2-5; D is perhaps TRBD2 (5 bases). Trimming cost V 5 bases and J 4 bases, with 14 bases left between them. CDR1 and CDR2 from the germline V gene are SSHAT and FNYEAQ (reference sequence). This CDR3 contains 14 residues.

Concerning this clone itself: The identical CDR3 is also encoded by other nucleotide sequences in the sample. This rearrangement joins TRBV5-1 to TRBJ2-3; D is possibly TRBD2 (5 bases). CDR1 SGHRS and CDR2 YFSETQ come from the germline V gene. The CDR3 spans 14 residues. V was clipped by 0 bases and J by 6 bases, with 11 bases between them. This chain's CDR3 is CASSLGGLSDTQYF. CDR3 bases: TGCGCCAGCAGCTTGGGAGGACTCTCCGATACGCAGTATTTT.